These 25 T cell receptor beta chains originate from one sample sequenced in a study of TIL therapy for anti-PD-1-resistant metastatic lung cancer. The sample's time point: pre-treatment sample, taken before nivolumab and TIL therapy. Tumor tissue came from excised metastases, mostly pleural nodules or supraclavicular lymph nodes. Sequencing used immunoSEQ v3. Assay: immunoSEQ multiplex PCR; the TCRdb copy retains only in-frame clones and omits some. The sample has tens of thousands of clones; just over 70% are singletons. Specimen: tumor tissue, collected at baseline. All receptors come from a person between 25 and 79 years old with non-small cell lung cancer.

The V call is TRBV29-1, the J call TRBJ2-1; 11 bases fit TRBD2. With 7 bases clipped from V and 4 bases from J, the junction kept 6 bases outside the gene matches. The V gene's germline CDR1 is SQVTM and CDR2 ANQGSEA. The CDR3 has 14 amino acids. In nucleotides, the CDR3 is TGCAGCGCTTATAGCGGGAGGGCATACAATGAGCAGTTCTTC. Translated, it gives CSAYSGRAYNEQFF.

The chain has TRBV28 and TRBJ2-7, with D perhaps TRBD1 or TRBD2 (6 bases each). CDR3 length: 16 amino acids. Germline lookup yields CDR1 MDHEN and CDR2 SYDVKM. Trimming pared 8 bases from V and 0 bases from J, leaving 20 bases between. The CDR3, as DNA: TGTGCCAGCCAGCCGCTAGCGACAGGCTACTCCTACGAGCAGTACTTC. Its translation is CASQPLATGYSYEQYF.

V and J are TRBV7-9 and TRBJ2-7, with D possibly matching TRBD1 (5 bases). Germline V CDR1 and CDR2: SEHNR, FQNEAQ (reference sequence). CDR3 length: 15 amino acids. V was trimmed by 3 bases and J by 1 base, leaving 13 bases between them. The CDR3 spells CASSFGAIRSYEQYF. For the CDR3, the DNA is TGTGCCAGCAGCTTTGGGGCAATAAGATCCTACGAGCAGTACTTC.

The chain employs TRBV7-3 and TRBJ2-3; D unresolved. CDR1 is SGHTA, CDR2 FQGTGA, per germline. Trimming took off 2 bases at V and 4 bases at J, with 10 bases between the two ends. CDR3 size: 14 residues. The CDR3 is CASSLVAKSDTQYF. The DNA of the CDR3 is TGTGCCAGCAGCTTAGTCGCGAAGTCAGATACGCAGTATTTT.

The chain employs TRBV29-1 and TRBJ2-2, with 9 bases identical to TRBD2. V gave up 7 bases and J gave up 3 bases; unmatched junction bases: 9. Germline loops: CDR1 SQVTM, CDR2 ANQGSEA. The CDR3 extends over 15 amino acids. CDR3 residues: CSAAGGRGHTGELFF. In nucleotides, the CDR3 is TGCAGCGCCGCGGGGGGGCGCGGGCACACCGGGGAGCTGTTTTTT.

The chain carries TRBV4-3 and TRBJ2-7; D unclear. This CDR3 comprises 14 residues. V was clipped by 1 base and J by 0 bases, with 7 bases between them. Per the germline V gene, CDR1 is LGHNA and CDR2 is YSLEER. CDR3 coding DNA: TGCGCCAGCAGCCAAGGGCCGGCCTCCTACGAGCAGTACTTC. Translated: CASSQGPASYEQYF.

As concerns this clone: The same CDR3 is also encoded by other DNA sequences in this sample. The CDR3 DNA is TGTGCCAGCAGTTCGACTAGCGGGAGGCGCCAAGAGACCCAGTACTTC. Its protein product is CASSSTSGRRQETQYF. This chain joins TRBV5-4 and TRBJ2-5; 13 positions match TRBD2. V shed 5 bases, J shed 1 base, and the junction held 5 bases outside the gene matches. CDR1 is SGHNT and CDR2 is YYREEE in the germline V gene (reference sequence). This CDR3 has 16 amino acids.

In the case of this clone: An end of the junction differs from the germline gene, which may be a read error. The chain couples TRBV29-1 to TRBJ1-2; 7 positions match TRBD1. CDR3 length equals 10 residues. Germline V gene data show CDR1 as SQVTM and CDR2 as ANQGSEA. CDR3 protein: CSVEEGDRNF. The CDR3 DNA reads TGCAGCGTTGAAGAGGGGGACAGAAACTTC. Variable domain in full (rest from reference TRBV29-1 and TRBJ1-2): SAVISQKPSRDICQRGTSLTIQCQVDSQVTMMFWYRQQPGQSLTLIATANQGSEATYESGFVIDKFPISRPNLTFSTLTVSNMSPEDSSIYLCSVEEGDRNFGSGTRLTVV.

CDR3 sequence (DNA): TGTGCCAGCAGCTCCTTGACTAGCGGGATGACAGATACGCAGTATTTT. Translation gives CASSSLTSGMTDTQYF. The chain couples TRBV13 to TRBJ2-3, with TRBD2 matching over 11 bases. CDR1 is PRHDT, CDR2 FYEKMQ, per germline (reference sequence). V shed 4 bases, J shed 3 bases, and the junction held 6 bases outside the gene matches. This CDR3 is 16 amino acids long.

Of note for this clone: Compared with germline, one end of the junction differs, possibly owing to a read error. The J gene is TRBJ1-5, the V gene TRBV25-1, with D unclear. This CDR3 is built from 13 residues. The germline CDR1 and CDR2 sequences are MGHDK and SYGVNS. The CDR3 coding sequence is TGTGCCAGCAGTGAATTTGGCAACCAGCCCCAGCATTTT. It is translated as CASSEFGNQPQHF.

The V and J genes are TRBV27 and TRBJ1-3; D remains ambiguous. Between the trimmed V and J ends, which lost 9 bases and 2 bases, there was a span of 11 bases. The germline V gene encodes CDR1 MNHEY and CDR2 SMNVEV (reference sequence). The CDR3 is 13 residues long. The CDR3: CASMVLTGNTIYF. The CDR3 DNA reads as TGTGCCAGTATGGTTCTAACTGGAAACACCATATATTTT.

There are a few counts of this clone. The chain recombines TRBV9 with TRBJ2-1, with 11 bases identical to TRBD2. The V gene's germline CDR1 is SGDLS and CDR2 YYNGEE. The CDR3 is 17 amino acids. With V trimmed by 3 bases and J by 4 bases, 9 bases remained unmatched. The DNA of the CDR3 is TGTGCCAGCAGCGCTCCTGGGGGGACTAGCGGTTACAATGAGCAGTTCTTC. Translating it yields CASSAPGGTSGYNEQFF. The whole variable domain, filled in from reference TRBV9 and TRBJ2-1, reads DSGVTQTPKHLITATGQRVTLRCSPRSGDLSVYWYQQSLDQGLQFLIQYYNGEERAKGNILERFSAQQFPDLHSELNLSSLELGDSALYFCASSAPGGTSGYNEQFFGPGTRLTVL.

The V call is TRBV6-1, the J call TRBJ1-5, with 9 nucleotides matching TRBD1. The CDR3 runs 15 residues. J gave up 3 bases and V 4 bases, and 4 bases lay outside the gene matches. CDR1 is MNHNS and CDR2 is SASEGT in the germline V gene. CDR3 region: CASSGRDRDNQPQHF. CDR3 in DNA: TGTGCCAGCAGTGGCCGGGACAGGGACAATCAGCCCCAGCATTTT.

The gene calls are TRBV28 and TRBJ2-7; 13 bases are shared with TRBD2. The germline V gene encodes CDR1 MDHEN and CDR2 SYDVKM. There are 17 residues in the CDR3. V was pared by 4 bases and J by 2 bases, with 8 bases of the junction left unmatched. The CDR3 here is CASSSRTSGSVAYEQYF. In nucleotides, the CDR3 is TGTGCCAGCAGTTCGAGGACTAGCGGGAGTGTTGCCTACGAGCAGTACTTC.

This sequence joins TRBV5-4 and TRBJ2-1; TRBD1 agrees at 7 bases. Trimming at V came to 4 bases and at J to 0 bases, leaving 7 bases not matched to a gene. CDR3 length equals 16 residues. Germline CDR1 and CDR2: SGHNT and YYREEE (reference sequence). DNA of the CDR3: TGTGCCAGCAGCGCCCCGGGGACAGCCTCCTACAATGAGCAGTTCTTC. Amino acid sequence: CASSAPGTASYNEQFF.

This rearrangement joins TRBV5-1 to TRBJ2-1; no firm D call. CDR3 length: 13 amino acids. V dropped 0 bases and J dropped 6 bases, with 7 bases sitting between them. Germline CDR1 SGHRS, CDR2 YFSETQ. CDR3 region: CASSLDTSNEQFF. DNA for the CDR3: TGCGCCAGCAGCTTGGACACGTCCAATGAGCAGTTCTTC.

This chain connects TRBV21-1 to TRBJ1-1. TRBV21-1 is marked as a pseudogene. The CDR3 is made up of 14 amino acids. As DNA, the CDR3 is TGTGCCAGCAGCTTCCGGACTCGTGGCACTGAAGCTTTCTTT. Translation: CASSFRTRGTEAFF.

This chain joins TRBV30 and TRBJ2-5; D is perhaps TRBD1 (7 bases). There are 15 residues in the CDR3. The germline V gene encodes CDR1 GTSNPN and CDR2 SVGIG (reference sequence). V lost 3 bases to trimming and J lost 5 bases, with 19 bases between them. The CDR3 protein is CAWSHRGGLKETQYF. The CDR3 nucleotides are TGTGCCTGGAGCCACAGGGGAGGCCTTAAGGAGACCCAGTACTTC.

This chain joins TRBV19 and TRBJ2-3; D remains ambiguous. The CDR3 has 12 residues. Between the trimmed V and J ends, which lost 4 bases and 7 bases, there was a span of 9 bases. Germline values: CDR1 LNHDA, CDR2 SQIVND (reference sequence). In nucleotides, the CDR3 is TGTGCCAGTAGTAGCACTTCCAATACGCAGTATTTT. It translates to CASSSTSNTQYF.

The rearrangement links TRBV28 to TRBJ2-7; 13 bases fit TRBD2. CDR1 and CDR2 (germline): MDHEN, SYDVKM. The CDR3 sequence is 16 residues long. Trimming removed 5 bases from V and 2 bases from J; junction bases left unmatched: 6. The CDR3, as DNA: TGTGCCAGCAGTAACACCGGACTAGCGGGAGCCTACGAGCAGTACTTC. Its protein is CASSNTGLAGAYEQYF.

This clone was counted a single time. This chain connects TRBV5-1 to TRBJ2-7; 7 bases map to TRBD1. This CDR3 spans 13 amino acids. V shed 4 bases, J shed 4 bases, and the junction held 5 bases outside the gene matches. The germline V gene has CDR1 SGHRS and CDR2 YFSETQ. The CDR3 DNA reads as TGCGCCAGCAGCGCGTACAGGGGTTACGAGCAGTACTTC. It codes for CASSAYRGYEQYF.

V is TRBV28 and J is TRBJ2-7; D gene ambiguous. With 1 base removed from V and 2 bases from J, the gap between germline ends came to 9 bases. CDR3 length: 14 residues. Germline CDR1 reads MDHEN; CDR2 reads SYDVKM. This CDR3 is CASSLLGSTYEQYF. CDR3 DNA sequence: TGTGCCAGCAGTTTATTAGGCAGCACCTACGAGCAGTACTTC.

The chain has TRBV6-4 and TRBJ2-3, with 8 bases identical to TRBD1. Germline trimming cut 6 bases from V and 5 bases from J; bases unmatched to any gene: 4. Germline loops: CDR1 MRHNA, CDR2 SNTAGT. The CDR3 length is 13 residues. The CDR3 spells CASRKQGEDTQYF. CDR3 bases: TGTGCCAGCAGAAAACAGGGGGAAGATACGCAGTATTTT.

This clone was found once. The genes are TRBV6-6 and TRBJ2-5; D may be TRBD1 (6 bases). V gave up 2 bases and J gave up 1 base, with 14 bases separating them. CDR1 and CDR2 (germline): MNHNY, SVGAGI (reference sequence). CDR3 size: 16 residues. CDR3 nucleotides: TGTGCCAGCAGTTACGGAACGGGACACCTCCAAGAGACCCAGTACTTC. This encodes CASSYGTGHLQETQYF.

The chain has TRBV15 and TRBJ1-6; D gene ambiguous. The germline gives CDR1 LNHNV, CDR2 YYDKDF (reference sequence). The CDR3 loop spans 15 amino acids. The V end lost 0 bases, the J end lost 7 bases, and 10 bases lay between the germline ends. As DNA, the CDR3 is TGTGCCACCAGCAGAGATCAGGTCAGGAATTCACCCCTCCACTTT. Its protein is CATSRDQVRNSPLHF.